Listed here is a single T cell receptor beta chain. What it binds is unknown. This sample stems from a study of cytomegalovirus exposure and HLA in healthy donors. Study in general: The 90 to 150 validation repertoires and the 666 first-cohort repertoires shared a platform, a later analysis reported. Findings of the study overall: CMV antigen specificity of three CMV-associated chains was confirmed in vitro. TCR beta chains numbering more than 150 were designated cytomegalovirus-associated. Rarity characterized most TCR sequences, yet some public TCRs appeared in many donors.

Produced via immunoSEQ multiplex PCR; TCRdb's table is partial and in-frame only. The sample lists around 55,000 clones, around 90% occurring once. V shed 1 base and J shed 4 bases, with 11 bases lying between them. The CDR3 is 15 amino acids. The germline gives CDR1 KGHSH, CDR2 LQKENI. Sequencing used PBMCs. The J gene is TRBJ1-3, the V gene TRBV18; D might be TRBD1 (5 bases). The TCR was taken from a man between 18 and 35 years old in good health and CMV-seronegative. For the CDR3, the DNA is TGTGCCAGCTCACCACAGCCGGGGGACGGAAACACCATATATTTT. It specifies CASSPQPGDGNTIYF.